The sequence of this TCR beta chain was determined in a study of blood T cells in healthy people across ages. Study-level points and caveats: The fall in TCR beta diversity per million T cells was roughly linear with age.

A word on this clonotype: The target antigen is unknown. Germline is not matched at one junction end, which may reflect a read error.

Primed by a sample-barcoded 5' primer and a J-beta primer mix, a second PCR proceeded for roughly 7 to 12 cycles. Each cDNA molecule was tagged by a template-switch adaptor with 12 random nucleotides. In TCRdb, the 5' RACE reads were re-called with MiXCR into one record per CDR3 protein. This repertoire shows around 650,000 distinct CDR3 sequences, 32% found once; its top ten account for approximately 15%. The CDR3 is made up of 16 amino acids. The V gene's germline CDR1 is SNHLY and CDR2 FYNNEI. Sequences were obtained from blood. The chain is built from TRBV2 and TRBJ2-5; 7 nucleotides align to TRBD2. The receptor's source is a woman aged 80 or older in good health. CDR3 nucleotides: TGTGCCGGCAGGGCCCTGGGAGGGAACCCCTACAATGAGCAGTACTTC. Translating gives CAGRALGGNPYNEQYF. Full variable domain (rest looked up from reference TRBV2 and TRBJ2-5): EPEVTQTPSHQVTQMGQEVILRCVPISNHLYFYWYRQILGQKVEFLVSFYNNEISEKSEIFDDQFSVERPDGSNFTLKIRSTKLEDSAMYFCAGRALGGNPYNEQYFGPGTRLLVL.